This TCR beta chain is drawn from a study of T-cell reconstitution after alpha-beta-depleted transplantation in children. The CDR3 is made up of 14 amino acids. After removal of 4 bases from V and 5 bases from J, the junction contained 4 bases not matched to a gene. The germline V gene has CDR1 SGHRS and CDR2 YFSETQ. Molecular barcoding with unique molecular identifiers was used for the TCRbeta library. MiXCR, run by TCRdb on the PCR reads, gives a single entry per CDR3 protein. The table includes over 100,000 distinct CDR3 sequences, around a tenth detected once. The source material was PBMCs, sampled before TCRalphabeta/CD19-depleted stem cell transplant. This clonotype was sampled from a boy between 2 and 10 years old with acute lymphoblastic leukemia, due to receive a stem cell transplant. This sequence joins TRBV5-1 and TRBJ2-1, with 9 bases that match TRBD1. CDR3 sequence: CASSLGTGHNEQFF. The CDR3 bases are TGCGCCAGCAGCCTCGGGACAGGGCACAATGAGCAGTTCTTC.